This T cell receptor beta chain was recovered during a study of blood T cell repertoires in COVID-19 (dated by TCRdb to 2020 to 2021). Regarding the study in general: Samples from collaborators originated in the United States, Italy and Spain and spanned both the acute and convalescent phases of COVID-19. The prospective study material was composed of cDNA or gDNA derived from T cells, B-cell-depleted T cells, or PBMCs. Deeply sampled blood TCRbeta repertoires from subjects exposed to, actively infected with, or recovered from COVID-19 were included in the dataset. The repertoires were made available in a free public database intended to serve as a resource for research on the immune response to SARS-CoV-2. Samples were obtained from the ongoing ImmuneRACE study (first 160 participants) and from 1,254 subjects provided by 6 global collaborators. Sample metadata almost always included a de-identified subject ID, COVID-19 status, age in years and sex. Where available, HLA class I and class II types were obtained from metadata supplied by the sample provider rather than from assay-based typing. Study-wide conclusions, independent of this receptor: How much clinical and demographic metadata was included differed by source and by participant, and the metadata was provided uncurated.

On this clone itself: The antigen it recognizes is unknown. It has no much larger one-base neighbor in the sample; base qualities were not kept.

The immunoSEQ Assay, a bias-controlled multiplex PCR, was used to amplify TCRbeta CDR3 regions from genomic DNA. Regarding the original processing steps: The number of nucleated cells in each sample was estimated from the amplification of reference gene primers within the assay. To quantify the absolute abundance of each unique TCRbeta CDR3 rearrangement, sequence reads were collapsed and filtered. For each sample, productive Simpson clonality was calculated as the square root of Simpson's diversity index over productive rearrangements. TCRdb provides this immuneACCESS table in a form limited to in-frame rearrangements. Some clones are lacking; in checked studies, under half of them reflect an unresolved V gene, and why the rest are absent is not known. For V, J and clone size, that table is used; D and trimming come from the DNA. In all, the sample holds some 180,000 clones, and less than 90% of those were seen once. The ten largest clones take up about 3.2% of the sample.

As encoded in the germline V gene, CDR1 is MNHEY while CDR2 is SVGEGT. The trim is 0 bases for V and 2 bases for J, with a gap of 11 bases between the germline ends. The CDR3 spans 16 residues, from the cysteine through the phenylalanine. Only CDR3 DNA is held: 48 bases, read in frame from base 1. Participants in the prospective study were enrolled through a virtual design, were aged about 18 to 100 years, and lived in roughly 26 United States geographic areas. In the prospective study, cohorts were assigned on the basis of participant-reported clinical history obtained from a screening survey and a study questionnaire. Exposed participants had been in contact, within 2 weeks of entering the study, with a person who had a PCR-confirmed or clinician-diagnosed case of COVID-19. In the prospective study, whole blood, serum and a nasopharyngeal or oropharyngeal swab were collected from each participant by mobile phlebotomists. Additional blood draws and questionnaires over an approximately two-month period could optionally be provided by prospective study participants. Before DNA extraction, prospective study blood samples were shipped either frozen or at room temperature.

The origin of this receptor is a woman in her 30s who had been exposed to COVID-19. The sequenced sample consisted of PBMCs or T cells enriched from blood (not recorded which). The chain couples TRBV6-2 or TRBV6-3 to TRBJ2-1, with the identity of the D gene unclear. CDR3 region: CASSYSATSPYNEQFF. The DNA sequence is TGTGCCAGCAGTTACTCGGCCACGTCCCCCTACAATGAGCAGTTCTTC.